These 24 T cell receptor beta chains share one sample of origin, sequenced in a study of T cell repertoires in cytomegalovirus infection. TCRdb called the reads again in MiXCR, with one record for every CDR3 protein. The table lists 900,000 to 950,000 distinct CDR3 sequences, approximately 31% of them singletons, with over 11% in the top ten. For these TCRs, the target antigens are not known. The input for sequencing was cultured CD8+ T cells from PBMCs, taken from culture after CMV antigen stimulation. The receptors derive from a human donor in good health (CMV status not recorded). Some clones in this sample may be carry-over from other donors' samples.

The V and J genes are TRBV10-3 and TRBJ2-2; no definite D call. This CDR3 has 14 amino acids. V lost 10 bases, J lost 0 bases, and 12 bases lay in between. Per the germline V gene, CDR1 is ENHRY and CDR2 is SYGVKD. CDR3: CATYGATNTGELFF. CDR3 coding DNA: TGTGCCACATACGGAGCGACGAACACCGGGGAGCTGTTTTTT.

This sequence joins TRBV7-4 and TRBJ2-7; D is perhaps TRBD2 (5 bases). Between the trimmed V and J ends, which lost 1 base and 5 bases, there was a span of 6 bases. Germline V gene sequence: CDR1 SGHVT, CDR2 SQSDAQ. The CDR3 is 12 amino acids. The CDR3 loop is CASSLERDEQYV. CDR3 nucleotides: TGTGCCAGCAGCTTAGAGAGGGACGAGCAGTACGTC.

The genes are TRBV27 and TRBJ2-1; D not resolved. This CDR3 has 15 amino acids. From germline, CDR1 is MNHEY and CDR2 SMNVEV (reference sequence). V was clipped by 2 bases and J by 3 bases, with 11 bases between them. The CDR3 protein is CASSLVPVRYNEQFF. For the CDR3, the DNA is TGTGCCAGCAGTTTAGTGCCCGTCCGCTACAATGAGCAGTTCTTC.

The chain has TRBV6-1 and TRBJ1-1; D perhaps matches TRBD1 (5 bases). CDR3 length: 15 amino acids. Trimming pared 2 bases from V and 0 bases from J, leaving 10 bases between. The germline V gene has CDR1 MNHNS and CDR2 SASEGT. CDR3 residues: CASSEWDWMNTEAFF. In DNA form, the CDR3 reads TGTGCCAGCAGTGAATGGGACTGGATGAACACTGAAGCTTTCTTT.

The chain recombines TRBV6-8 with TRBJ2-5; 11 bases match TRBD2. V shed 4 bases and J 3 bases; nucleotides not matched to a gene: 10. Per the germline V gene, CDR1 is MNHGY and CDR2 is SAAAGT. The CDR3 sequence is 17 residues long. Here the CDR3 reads CASSSGVQTSGEETQYF. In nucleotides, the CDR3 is TGTGCCAGCAGTTCCGGCGTCCAGACTAGCGGGGAAGAGACCCAGTACTTC.

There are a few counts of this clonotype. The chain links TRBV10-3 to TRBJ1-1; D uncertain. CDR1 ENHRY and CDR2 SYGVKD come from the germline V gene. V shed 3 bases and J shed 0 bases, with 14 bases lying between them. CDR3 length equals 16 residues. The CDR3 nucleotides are TGTGCCATCAGTGAAGGTTTCGCCAGGCTGAACACTGAAGCTTTCTTT. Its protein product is CAISEGFARLNTEAFF.

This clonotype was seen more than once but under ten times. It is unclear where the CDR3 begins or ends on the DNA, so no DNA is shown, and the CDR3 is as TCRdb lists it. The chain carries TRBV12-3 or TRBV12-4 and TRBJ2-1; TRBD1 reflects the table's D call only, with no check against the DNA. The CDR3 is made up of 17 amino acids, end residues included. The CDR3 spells CASSSSVGGFSYNEQFF.

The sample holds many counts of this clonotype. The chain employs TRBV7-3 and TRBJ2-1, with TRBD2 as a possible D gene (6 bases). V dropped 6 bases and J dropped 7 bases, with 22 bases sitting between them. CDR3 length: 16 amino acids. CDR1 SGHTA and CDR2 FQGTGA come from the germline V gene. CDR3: CASSHSSGLLWNEQFF. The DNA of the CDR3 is TGTGCCAGCAGTCACTCCTCGGGACTCCTTTGGAATGAGCAGTTCTTC.

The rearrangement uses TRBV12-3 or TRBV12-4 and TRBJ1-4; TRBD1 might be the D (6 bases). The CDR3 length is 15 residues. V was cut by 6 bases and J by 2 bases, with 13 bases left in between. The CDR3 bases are TGTGCCAGCAGCCCGCCGGGACACACTAATGAAAAACTGTTTTTT. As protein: CASSPPGHTNEKLFF.

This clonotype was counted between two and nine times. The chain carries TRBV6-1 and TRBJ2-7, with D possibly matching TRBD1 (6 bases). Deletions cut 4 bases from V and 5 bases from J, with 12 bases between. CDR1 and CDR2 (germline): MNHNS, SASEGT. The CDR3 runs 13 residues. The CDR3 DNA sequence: TGTGCCAGCAGTGTCGACAGGCGCAACGAGCAGTACGTC. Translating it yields CASSVDRRNEQYV.

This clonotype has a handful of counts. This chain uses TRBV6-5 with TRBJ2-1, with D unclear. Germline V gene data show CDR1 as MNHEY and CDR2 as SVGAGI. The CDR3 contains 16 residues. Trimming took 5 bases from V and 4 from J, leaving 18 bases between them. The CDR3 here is CASSPNDGPAYNEQFF. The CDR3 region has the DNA TGTGCCAGCAGTCCCAATGACGGGCCGGCGTACAATGAGCAGTTCTTC.

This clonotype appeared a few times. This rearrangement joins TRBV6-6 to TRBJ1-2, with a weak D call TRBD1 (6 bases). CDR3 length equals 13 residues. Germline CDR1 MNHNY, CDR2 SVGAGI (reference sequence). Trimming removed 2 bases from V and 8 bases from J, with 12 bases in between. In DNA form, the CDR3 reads TGTGCCAGCAGTTACCTGGGGGCCTACGGCTACACCTTC. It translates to CASSYLGAYGYTF.

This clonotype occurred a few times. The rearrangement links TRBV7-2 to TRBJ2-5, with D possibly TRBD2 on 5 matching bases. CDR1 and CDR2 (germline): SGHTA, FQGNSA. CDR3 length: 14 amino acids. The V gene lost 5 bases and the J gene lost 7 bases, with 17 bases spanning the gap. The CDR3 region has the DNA TGTGCCAGCAGCCCCCAGGACTCCCTTTTGACCCAGTACTTC. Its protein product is CASSPQDSLLTQYF.

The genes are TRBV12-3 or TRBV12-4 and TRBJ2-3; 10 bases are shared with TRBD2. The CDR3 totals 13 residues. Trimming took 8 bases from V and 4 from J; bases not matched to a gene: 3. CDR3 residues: CASRTSGPDTQYF. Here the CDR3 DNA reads TGTGCCAGCCGGACTAGCGGCCCAGATACGCAGTATTTT.

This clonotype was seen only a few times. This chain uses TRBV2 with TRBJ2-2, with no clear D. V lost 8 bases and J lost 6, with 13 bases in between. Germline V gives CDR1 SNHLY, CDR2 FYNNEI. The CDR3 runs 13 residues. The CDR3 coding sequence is TGTGCCAGCCTCGGTATGGGGTCCGGGGAGCTGTTTTTT. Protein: CASLGMGSGELFF.

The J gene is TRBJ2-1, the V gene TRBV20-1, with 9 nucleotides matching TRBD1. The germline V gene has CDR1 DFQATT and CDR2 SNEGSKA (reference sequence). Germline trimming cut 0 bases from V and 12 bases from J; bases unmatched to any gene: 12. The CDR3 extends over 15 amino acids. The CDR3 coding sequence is TGCAGTGCTAGAGATATGAGTCCACAGGGGGCTTGGCAGTTCTTC. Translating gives CSARDMSPQGAWQFF.

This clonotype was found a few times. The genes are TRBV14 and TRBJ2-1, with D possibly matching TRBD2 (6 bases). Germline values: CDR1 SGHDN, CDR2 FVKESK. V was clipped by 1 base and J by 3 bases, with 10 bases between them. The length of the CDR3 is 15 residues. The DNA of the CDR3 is TGTGCCAGCAGCCAAGGGCGGGGCGACTACAATGAGCAGTTCTTC. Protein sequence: CASSQGRGDYNEQFF.

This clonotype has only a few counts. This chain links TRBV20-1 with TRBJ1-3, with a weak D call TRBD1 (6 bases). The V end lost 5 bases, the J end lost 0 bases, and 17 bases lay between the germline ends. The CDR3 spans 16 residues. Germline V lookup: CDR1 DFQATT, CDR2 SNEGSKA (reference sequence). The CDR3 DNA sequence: TGCAGTGCTGCGGTCGTTGACAGGAGCTCTGGAAACACCATATATTTT. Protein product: CSAAVVDRSSGNTIYF.

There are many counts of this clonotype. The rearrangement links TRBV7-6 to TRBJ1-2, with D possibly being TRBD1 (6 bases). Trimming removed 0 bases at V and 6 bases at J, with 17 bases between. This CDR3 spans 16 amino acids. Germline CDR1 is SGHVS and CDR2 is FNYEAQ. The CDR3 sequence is CASSLAGGGPPHGYTF. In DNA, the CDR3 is TGTGCCAGCAGCTTAGCGGGAGGGGGTCCCCCCCATGGCTACACCTTC. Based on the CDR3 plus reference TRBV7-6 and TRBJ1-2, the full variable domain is GAGVSQSPRYKVTKRGQDVALRCDPISGHVSLYWYRQALGQGPEFLTYFNYEAQQDKSGLPNDRFSAERPEGSISTLTIQRTEQRDSAMYRCASSLAGGGPPHGYTFGSGTRLTVV.

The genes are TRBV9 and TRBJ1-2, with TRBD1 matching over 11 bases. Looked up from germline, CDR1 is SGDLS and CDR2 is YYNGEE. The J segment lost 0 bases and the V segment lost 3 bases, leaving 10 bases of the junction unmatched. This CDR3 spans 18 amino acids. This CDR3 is CASSGSGTGGEANYGYTF. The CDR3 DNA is TGTGCCAGCAGCGGGTCCGGGACAGGGGGGGAAGCTAACTATGGCTACACCTTC.

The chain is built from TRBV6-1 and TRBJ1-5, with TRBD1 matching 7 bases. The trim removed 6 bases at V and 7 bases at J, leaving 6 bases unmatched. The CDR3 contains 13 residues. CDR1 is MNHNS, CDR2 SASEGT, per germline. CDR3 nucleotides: TGTGCCAGCAGCTTGACAGGGAGGCAGCCCCAGCATTTT. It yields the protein CASSLTGRQPQHF.

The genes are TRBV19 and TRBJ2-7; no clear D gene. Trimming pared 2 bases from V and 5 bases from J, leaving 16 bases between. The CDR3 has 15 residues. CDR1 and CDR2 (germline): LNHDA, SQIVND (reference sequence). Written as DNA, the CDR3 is TGTGCCAGTAGTATAAGTTCAACCTTTGGGGACGAGCAGTACTTC. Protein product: CASSISSTFGDEQYF.

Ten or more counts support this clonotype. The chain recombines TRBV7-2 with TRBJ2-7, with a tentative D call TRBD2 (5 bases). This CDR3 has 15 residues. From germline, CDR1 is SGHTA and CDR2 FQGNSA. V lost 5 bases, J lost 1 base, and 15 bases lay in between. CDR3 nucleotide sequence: TGTGCCAGCAGCCAGGACGGCGGACTTTCCTACGAGCAGTACGTC. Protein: CASSQDGGLSYEQYV.

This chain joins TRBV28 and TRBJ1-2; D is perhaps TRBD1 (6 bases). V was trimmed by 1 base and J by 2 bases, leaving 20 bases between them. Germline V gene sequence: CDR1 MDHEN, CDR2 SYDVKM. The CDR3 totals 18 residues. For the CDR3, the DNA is TGTGCCAGCAGTTTATCCGCAAGGATTTTACAGGGCAACTATGGCTACACCTTC. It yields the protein CASSLSARILQGNYGYTF.